These 5 T cell receptor beta chains were all obtained from the same sample, sequenced in a study of cytomegalovirus exposure and HLA in healthy donors. PCR primers comprised 60 Vbeta and 13 Jbeta primers. Some clones are missing from TCRdb's copy, which holds only in-frame ones; the method was immunoSEQ multiplex PCR. The data show 190,000 or so clones, 75% to 85% seen once. The sequenced material came from PBMCs. These receptors were collected from a girl aged 10 to 17 in good health and CMV-seropositive.

V usage is TRBV7-9 and J usage is TRBJ2-2; TRBD1 matches at 9 bases. From germline, CDR1 is SEHNR and CDR2 FQNEAQ (reference sequence). The junction had 9 bases not matched to a gene; V was cut back by 6 bases and J by 4 bases. The CDR3 has 16 amino acids. CDR3 sequence: CASRDEDRGGTGELFF. DNA of the CDR3: TGTGCCAGCAGGGATGAGGACAGGGGAGGCACCGGGGAGCTGTTTTTT. Supplemented by reference TRBV7-9 and TRBJ2-2, the full variable domain reads DTGVSQNPRHKITKRGQNVTFRCDPISEHNRLYWYRQTLGQGPEFLTYFQNEAQLEKSRLLSDRFSAERPKGSFSTLEIQRTEQGDSAMYLCASRDEDRGGTGELFFGEGSRLTVL.

The chain uses TRBV12-5 and TRBJ2-3; TRBD1 is a possible D gene (5 bases). The V end lost 3 bases, the J end lost 2 bases, and 9 bases lay between the germline ends. This CDR3 contains 14 residues. From germline, CDR1 is LGHNT and CDR2 FRNRAP. The CDR3 DNA sequence: TGTGCTAGTGGTTTAGGACACTACACAGATACGCAGTATTTT. It specifies CASGLGHYTDTQYF.

The rearrangement links TRBV5-1 to TRBJ1-4; D unresolved. CDR1 and CDR2 from the germline V gene are SGHRS and YFSETQ. CDR3 length: 14 residues. The ends were cut back, 2 bases at V and 6 bases at J, with 11 bases in the middle. For the CDR3, the DNA is TGCGCCAGCAGCTTTAGGTTGGCGGATGAAAAACTGTTTTTT. Its protein product is CASSFRLADEKLFF.

Comment on this clone: Additional DNA sequences in this sample encode the identical CDR3. The chain joins TRBV18 to TRBJ2-7; the D is unclear. The length of the CDR3 is 12 residues. CDR1 and CDR2 from the germline V gene are KGHSH and LQKENI. Trimming took off 6 bases at V and 2 bases at J, with 8 bases between the two ends. Written as DNA, the CDR3 is TGTGCCAGCTCCCCAACAGCCTACGAGCAGTACTTC. Protein: CASSPTAYEQYF.

V gene TRBV4-2 combines with J gene TRBJ2-3, with TRBD1 as a possible D gene (5 bases). The CDR3 consists of 17 residues. Trimming pared 0 bases from V and 3 bases from J, leaving 16 bases between. Germline CDR1 and CDR2: LGHNA and YNFKEQ. CDR3 in DNA: TGTGCCAGCAGCCAAGATGGGTGGGGTAGGGGTACAGATACGCAGTATTTT. Its protein is CASSQDGWGRGTDTQYF.